This T cell receptor (beta chain) comes out of a study of blood T cell repertoires in COVID-19. Study details: PBMCs, B-cell-depleted T cells, or T cells provided the cDNA or gDNA that made up the material.

During active infection, Seattle patients enrolled and were then monitored through disease. The CDR3 is 15 residues long. V lost 5 bases, J lost 8 bases, and 19 bases lay in between. Looked up from germline, CDR1 is LNHNV and CDR2 is YYDKDF (reference sequence). Per the authors' pipeline: Estimates of nucleated cell counts were drawn from the amplification of reference gene primers. Sequencing was performed with immunoSEQ multiplex PCR; in TCRdb, only in-frame clones are kept and a portion is missing. From that table come the V and J calls and clone size; the DNA was used to work out D and trimming. In the table there are 200,000 to 250,000 clones, about four fifths of which are singletons.

This chain joins TRBV15 and TRBJ2-1; tentative D call: TRBD1 (5 bases). Sequenced material: peripheral blood. The TCR sequence derives from an elderly woman with COVID-19, enrolled during active disease. The CDR3 nucleotides are TGTGCCACCAGCGGACGGCGACAGAATCAGGATGAGCAGTTCTTC. It specifies CATSGRRQNQDEQFF.